These T cell receptor beta chains were read from a single sample in a study of patients and donors after allogeneic stem cell transplantation. TCRdb reprocessed the RT-PCR reads via MiXCR and lists one record per CDR3 protein. The table shows roughly 960,000 distinct CDR3 sequences, with about 20% occurring only once. The sample comprised blood, either unsorted or a sorted T cell fraction (not recorded which). These receptors were obtained from a human donor who was either an allogeneic HSCT recipient or a stem cell or donor lymphocyte infusion donor (not recorded which). It is not recorded whose cells these are; they may come from a transplant donor. Each CDR3 is given with its conserved first and last residue. A D gene is named only where the DNA matches it firmly. Clone size is stated in some rows and not others, as once, few, many or a class when expanded.

clone_size j_call v_call d_call cdr3_nt cdr3_aa
- TRBJ1-4 TRBV12-3/TRBV12-4 TRBD1 TGTGCCAGCAGTCTGACTCAGCCGGGACAGCGTAATGAAAAACTGTTTTTT CASSLTQPGQRNEKLFF
few TRBJ1-1 TRBV20-1 TRBD1 TGCAGTGCTAGAGACGGGACAGGACTACGGGGCACTGAAGCTTTCTTT CSARDGTGLRGTEAFF
- TRBJ1-1 TRBV24-1 TRBD1 TGTGCCACCAGTGACGCAGGGACAGGAGCTTTCTTT CATSDAGTGAFF
few TRBJ1-1 TRBV7-9 - TGTGCCAGCAGCCCCATCCGGGACACTGAAGCTTTCTTT CASSPIRDTEAFF
- TRBJ1-1 TRBV29-1 TRBD1 TGCAGCGTTGGGACAGGGGGTTACACTGAAGCTTTCTTT CSVGTGGYTEAFF
many TRBJ1-2 TRBV13 TRBD1 TGTGCCAGCAGCCCTGGGGACAGGGGCCTTGATGGCTACACCTTC CASSPGDRGLDGYTF
many TRBJ2-3 TRBV5-1 TRBD1 TGCGCCAGCAGCCCCGGGACAGGCCCCACAGATACGCAGTATTTT CASSPGTGPTDTQYF
few TRBJ1-1 TRBV4-3 - TGCGCCAGCAGCCAAGCCTTGGGACACCTTAACACTGAAGCTTTCTTT CASSQALGHLNTEAFF
many TRBJ2-5 TRBV24-1 - TGTGCCACCAGTGATACAGGCCCACAAGAGACCCAGTACTTC CATSDTGPQETQYF
few TRBJ2-1 TRBV6-6 - TGTGCCAGCAGTTACTCCAGCGGTTGGGAGCAGTTCTTC CASSYSSGWEQFF
- TRBJ2-6 TRBV11-2 - TGTGCCAGCAGCTTAGAGTGGCAGGTTAAGTCAGGGGCCAACGTCCTGACTTTC CASSLEWQVKSGANVLTF
- TRBJ2-7 TRBV12-3/TRBV12-4 - TGTGCCAGCAGAGACGGACTGCGAGACGAGCAGTACTTC CASRDGLRDEQYF
- TRBJ1-5 TRBV11-2 TRBD1 TGTGCCAGCAGCTGGGGAATCCCGGGACAGGGGAGTTTGAGCAATCAGCCCCAGCATTTT CASSWGIPGQGSLSNQPQHF
- TRBJ2-3 TRBV27 TRBD1 TGTGCCAGCCGACAGGGGGCGGTAACAGATACGCAGTATTTT CASRQGAVTDTQYF
- TRBJ1-1 TRBV12-3/TRBV12-4 - TGTGCCAGCAGTTTAGTTAAGGGAACTGAAGCTTTCTTT CASSLVKGTEAFF
few TRBJ2-2 TRBV7-3 - TGTGCCAGCAGCTTAGGTTTGGGGGCCTCGACCGGGGAGCTGTTTTTT CASSLGLGASTGELFF
- TRBJ2-5 TRBV12-3/TRBV12-4 - TGTGCCAGTTCCGGGGAGCAAGAGACCCAGTACTTC CASSGEQETQYF
once TRBJ2-5 TRBV7-2 TRBD1 TGTGCCAGCAGCCCCACAGGGGGCGTAGAGACCCAGTACTTC CASSPTGGVETQYF
few TRBJ2-7 TRBV3-1 - TGTGCCAGCAGCCTCAGGGGACACGAGCAGTACTTC CASSLRGHEQYF
- TRBJ2-2 TRBV29-1 TRBD2 TGCAGCGGCGAACTAGCGGGGGTGGGAACCGGGGAGCTGTTTTTT CSGELAGVGTGELFF
- TRBJ2-1 TRBV7-2 TRBD2 TGTGCCAGCAGCTATTTTACTAGCGGGTGGGGTGAGCAGTTCTTC CASSYFTSGWGEQFF
few TRBJ2-7 TRBV10-3 - TGTGCCATCAGTGAGCCGGGAACAGGGAGTGAGCAGTACTTC CAISEPGTGSEQYF
few TRBJ2-2 TRBV5-1 TRBD2 TGCGCCAGCAGCAAGGGACTAGACACCGGGGAGCTGTTTTTT CASSKGLDTGELFF
few TRBJ1-5 TRBV12-3/TRBV12-4 - TGTGCCAGCAGGCGCAGGGAGGGGTTCCAGCCCCAGCATTTT CASRRREGFQPQHF
- TRBJ2-3 TRBV2 TRBD1 TGTGCCAGCAGTGAGAACGGACAGGGCCGCACAGATACGCAGTATTTT CASSENGQGRTDTQYF
few TRBJ2-7 TRBV25-1 - TGTGCCAGCAGGCGACAGAGACCTTACGAGCAGTACTTC CASRRQRPYEQYF
- TRBJ2-1 TRBV20-1 TRBD2 TGCAGTGCTAGAGGTAGCGGGATGTCCTACAATGAGCAGTTCTTC CSARGSGMSYNEQFF
- TRBJ2-2 TRBV7-9 - TGTGCCAGCAGCTTAGCCAGGGACTCGAACACCGGGGAGCTGTTTTTT CASSLARDSNTGELFF
- TRBJ1-2 TRBV14 - TGTGCCAGCAGCCAAGGGGGCACAGTCAACTATGGCTACACCTTC CASSQGGTVNYGYTF
- TRBJ2-3 TRBV11-2 - TGTGCCAGCAGAACCCTCCGGGGCCTTCTAGATACGCAGTATTTT CASRTLRGLLDTQYF
- TRBJ2-3 TRBV4-1 - TGCGCCAGCAGCCAAGATATCAAGGCCCGCCAGGGAAATACGCAGTATTTT CASSQDIKARQGNTQYF
many TRBJ1-4 TRBV4-2 - TGTGCCAGCAGCCAAGGCCGGGACCAGCGGGAAAAACTGTTTTTT CASSQGRDQREKLFF